Below are 9 T cell receptor beta chains sequenced from a single sample in a study of OX40 agonist ivuxolimab in advanced cancers. The protocol was immunoSEQ multiplex PCR, while the TCRdb copy is restricted to in-frame clones and leaves out a portion. The data contain around 76,000 clones, 70% to 90% of them singletons. The sequences come from CD4+ or CD8+ T cells sorted from blood, collected in a trial of the OX40 agonist ivuxolimab. Receptors were obtained from an adult with an advanced solid tumor such as melanoma, head and neck, liver or kidney cancer.

The chain recombines TRBV9 with TRBJ1-5; no firm D call. CDR1 and CDR2 from the germline V gene are SGDLS and YYNGEE. With 1 base removed from V and 0 bases from J, the gap between germline ends came to 8 bases. This CDR3 contains 15 residues. CDR3 DNA sequence: TGTGCCAGCAGCGTACAAGGGTCTAGCAATCAGCCCCAGCATTTT. Its translation: CASSVQGSSNQPQHF.

The rearrangement links TRBV29-1 to TRBJ2-1; TRBD2 matches 13 bases. This CDR3 is built from 19 residues. The ends lost 0 bases at V and 2 bases at J; junction bases unmatched: 10. Per the germline V gene, CDR1 is SQVTM and CDR2 is ANQGSEA. CDR3 amino acids: CSVEDLSGTSGMTYNEQFF. In nucleotides, the CDR3 is TGCAGCGTTGAAGATCTTTCCGGGACTAGCGGGATGACCTACAATGAGCAGTTCTTC.

This clone occurred many times. V is TRBV4-2 and J is TRBJ1-3, with D unresolved. Germline CDR1 reads LGHNA; CDR2 reads YNFKEQ. The CDR3 covers 15 residues. The germline V and J ends were trimmed by 0 bases and 1 base, with 7 bases remaining between them. In DNA, the CDR3 is TGTGCCAGCAGCCAAGATCAGAAATCTGGAAACACCATATATTTT. Protein product: CASSQDQKSGNTIYF.

This chain joins TRBV4-2 and TRBJ1-5; D remains unclear. There are 16 residues in the CDR3. V lost 4 bases and J lost 0, with 13 bases in between. CDR1 and CDR2 from the germline V gene are LGHNA and YNFKEQ. CDR3 in amino acids: CASSPANTPSNQPQHF. CDR3 sequence (DNA): TGTGCCAGCAGCCCAGCCAACACACCTAGCAATCAGCCCCAGCATTTT.

The rearrangement joins TRBV6-1 to TRBJ2-5, with D possibly called TRBD1 or TRBD2 (5 bases each). Germline V CDR1 and CDR2: MNHNS, SASEGT. Trimming left V 10 bases short and J 0 bases short, with 12 bases between. The CDR3 covers 13 residues. CDR3 in amino acids: CAITSGHQETQYF. The CDR3 region has the DNA TGTGCCATTACCTCGGGACACCAAGAGACCCAGTACTTC.

The rearrangement uses TRBV6-1 and TRBJ1-4; D is unresolved. The CDR3 extends over 13 amino acids. V was pared by 8 bases and J by 5 bases, with 12 bases between. Germline loops: CDR1 MNHNS, CDR2 SASEGT. The CDR3 spells CASLGFPNEKLFF. As DNA, the CDR3 is TGTGCCAGCCTCGGCTTCCCAAATGAAAAACTGTTTTTT.

The rearrangement joins TRBV18 to TRBJ1-1, with TRBD1 matching over 10 bases. J was trimmed by 5 bases and V by 4 bases; bases with no gene match: 10. The CDR3 extends over 16 amino acids. CDR1 and CDR2 from the germline V gene are KGHSH and LQKENI. As DNA, the CDR3 is TGTGCCAGCTCACACGGACAGGGGGGATTCTATACTGAAGCTTTCTTT. Its protein is CASSHGQGGFYTEAFF. The full variable domain, completed using reference TRBV18 and TRBJ1-1, is NAGVMQNPRHLVRRRGQEARLRCSPMKGHSHVYWYRQLPEEGLKFMVYLQKENIIDESGMPKERFSAEFPKEGPSILRIQQVVRGDSAAYFCASSHGQGGFYTEAFFGQGTRLTVV.

CDR3 bases: TGTGCCAGCAGCGTAGGTACAGGGGTATACGAGCAGTACTTC. Its translation: CASSVGTGVYEQYF. J is TRBJ2-7 and V is TRBV9; 7 nucleotides match TRBD1. The CDR3 has 14 amino acids. The J segment lost 4 bases and the V segment lost 0 bases, leaving 4 bases of the junction unmatched. Looked up from germline, CDR1 is SGDLS and CDR2 is YYNGEE.

The rearrangement links TRBV5-1 to TRBJ2-6; 10 bases are shared with TRBD1. CDR3 size: 16 residues. Germline V gene lookup returns CDR1 SGHRS and CDR2 YFSETQ. V was clipped by 4 bases and J by 3 bases; unmatched bases: 4. This CDR3 is CASSRDRGGGANVLTF. CDR3 coding DNA: TGCGCCAGCAGCAGGGACAGGGGTGGTGGGGCCAACGTCCTGACTTTC.